The subject of this entry is one TCR beta chain. The antigen it binds to is not known. The cohort comprised some 680 healthy bone marrow donors. At the time of sampling, all cohort members were nominally healthy, though unrecorded immune exposures were likely present. The donor tested CMV seropositive, placing the donor among the roughly 270 seropositive members of the cohort. Every donor gave a peripheral blood sample, and the peripheral blood mononuclear cells from that sample were used for TCR beta sequencing. The Qiagen DNeasy Blood Extraction Kit was used to extract genomic DNA from the blood cell samples. The entry originates in a study of cytomegalovirus exposure and HLA in healthy donors (dated by TCRdb to about 2017). Some background on the complete study: According to an earlier analysis of 550 to 700 of the donors, about 190 million T cells yielded some 120 million unique TCR beta sequences and roughly 280 Gb of sequence data. An early release that covered fewer than 800 HLA-typed donors contained around 330 gigabases of sequencing data and 80 million or so unique TCR sequences. Of the 300 to 500 genotyped donors, 81% were placed in the genetic ancestry cluster associated with self-reported Caucasian donors. The aim of the study was to test whether cataloging public T cell receptors could identify signatures of past pathogen exposure. The study used immunosequencing to profile the T cell repertoires of 666 subjects and linked those repertoires to cytomegalovirus serostatus. Besides the first cohort of hundreds of subjects, a separate validation cohort made up of 95 to 150 different subjects was used. To predict cytomegalovirus infection status, the study combined high-throughput TCR immunosequencing, statistical association of individual TCRs with disease status, and machine learning. A later analysis re-examined previously published TCR beta repertoires from around 670 donors and added high-resolution HLA genotyping to investigate patterns of TCR occurrence. Rather than using new phenotypic data, the later analysis identified candidate immune exposures from TCR beta sequences and from how often those sequences occurred across donors. In an earlier analysis of roughly 540 of the donors, high-throughput TCR beta sequencing was used to judge whether each TCR beta V gene segment behaved as functional or pseudogenic. Donor age, sex, ethnicity and CMV serostatus were collected together with the repertoire data. Genome-wide SNP genotypes for about 55% of the roughly 670 donors were used in a later genetic analysis, which treated that subset as a discovery cohort. Every repertoire in the discovery cohort had been generated on one and the same sequencing platform. Both class I and class II loci were covered by HLA typing, at four-digit resolution. The number of typed donors differed by locus: about 620-640 for A, B, C, DRB1 and DQB1; some 540 for DQA1; some 610 for DPA1; and 450 to 480 for DPB1. Four or five DR-DQ haplotypes were handled as single units for association and clustering because linkage in the cohort was strong. Among roughly 400 genotyped donors of the cohort, an average of approximately 240,000 unique TCR beta nucleotide sequences were sequenced per donor, approximately 20% of them non-productive. The research as a whole found: When HLA alleles, especially DR and DQ, strongly co-occurred, TCR associations were difficult to assign to individual alleles. CMV serostatus was the only immune exposure information available for the cohort. Several of the top co-occurrence clusters appeared to be linked to parvovirus B19, influenza, CMV and Epstein-Barr virus, according to a later analysis. Correlated functional status among segregating V segments might reflect linkage disequilibrium, but an unknown experimental factor could not be ruled out. Presence/absence analyses assumed roughly uniform sequencing depth across donors, an assumption that may not hold. A cluster of highly shared sequence variants was judged likely to represent a technical artifact of the sequencing pipeline. An association between a missense DCLRE1C variant and V-gene and J-gene trimming of TCR beta chains was found in a later genetic analysis and replicated in an independent cohort. In a later analysis, most CMV-associated TCR beta chains were found to appear HLA-restricted, with HLA associations seemingly driven largely by CMV exposure. Because the 87-base-pair reads could not distinguish some IMGT-functional V segments, including TRBV6-2 and TRBV6-3, those segments were excluded. In the study, around 160 TCR beta chains were listed as associated with cytomegalovirus. In both the original and validation cohorts, the classifier was reported to diagnose cytomegalovirus status with high specificity and sensitivity. In a later analysis, the rate of TCR association differed among HLA loci, with DRB1 alleles having the most associated TCRs and HLA-C alleles having the fewest. It was suggested by the authors that the approach could potentially be generalized to other disease states and immunological phenotypes. While some public TCRs were present in many individuals, most TCR sequences turned up only very rarely across donors. Compared with the 666-donor mean, donors in an Asian-associated ancestry cluster had fewer N-insertions in productive TCRs, according to a later genetic analysis. In vitro tests confirmed that a few of the cytomegalovirus-associated TCR beta chains recognize cytomegalovirus antigens. An earlier analysis of several hundred of the donors showed that most TCR beta V segments appeared in productive rearrangements either about 87% or about 30% of the time, which broadly matched IMGT annotations. HLA typing was unavailable for some donors at each locus, so association tests used only the typed subset. A further reported finding was that TCR beta sequences accurately predicted the HLA-A and HLA-B alleles for most subjects in the first cohort. At a false discovery rate of 0.05, a later analysis linked approximately 18,000 TCR beta sequences to specific HLA alleles. In a later analysis, HLA-associated TCR beta chains were found to be more clonally expanded and to have lower generation probabilities than equally common non-associated chains. Only TCR beta chains were sequenced in this cohort, and the absence of alpha or paired-chain data limited detectable features. Over 15 rarely observed V segments, including chromosome 9 orphons, were excluded from the earlier analysis of approximately 500 of the donors because counts were too low.

Libraries were built with the immunoSEQ multiplex PCR assay. The multiplex PCR relied on a mix of 60 forward primers for TCR Vbeta segments and 13 reverse primers for TCR Jbeta segments. Amplification of the CDR3 region of rearranged TCR beta genes was performed with a multiplex PCR assay on genomic DNA. The Illumina HiSeq System was used to sequence the amplified TCR beta libraries as 87-base-pair reads. Regarding the original processing steps: In a later analysis, tens of millions of unique TCR beta chains were counted across the roughly 610 repertoires, and roughly 11 million of these chains were shared by at least two donors. Raw reads were error-corrected and collapsed into unique sequences by a nearest-neighbor algorithm in which closely related sequences were merged to remove PCR and sequencing errors. To assign V, D and J gene segments, CDR3 sequences were aligned to IMGT reference sequences. For a sequence to be retained, a match of at least six nucleotides to both a V gene segment and a J gene segment was required. Rearrangements were called productive when the CDR3 lacked stop codons and stayed in frame with V and J; all others were non-productive. Following IMGT convention, CDR3 was defined as the stretch from the second conserved V-encoded cysteine to the conserved J-encoded phenylalanine. Sequences without an unambiguous match to a single V gene segment were excluded from the earlier analysis of approximately 600 of the donors. In an earlier analysis of 587 of the donors, a V segment was called functional when productive rearrangements were above 56.7%, and segregating when the standard deviation between donors exceeded 5%. A statistical classification framework was built for diagnosing cytomegalovirus status from the catalog of TCR beta chain sequences. V and J gene assignment, in a later analysis, came from comparing TCR nucleotide sequences with IMGT/GENE-DB human TR gene sequences. The TCRdist pipeline was used in a later analysis to assign CDR3 sequences and most-parsimonious VDJ recombination scenarios. In a later analysis, each TCR beta chain was defined by its CDR3 amino acid sequence together with its V-gene family, and reads lacking a unique V-gene family were excluded. To address suspected cross-contamination and a sequencing artifact, a later analysis removed some 620 highly shared, low-generation-probability nucleotide sequences. In a later analysis, a clonal expansion index for each public chain was calculated from normalized within-repertoire ranks of inferred template counts. Generation probabilities in a later analysis came from a VDJ recombination model fitted to out-of-frame rearrangements, and those results were checked against IGoR. In a later analysis, hypergeometric tests were used to score TCR-TCR, TCR-HLA and TCR-CMV co-occurrence, with a repertoire-size bias correction applied to TCR pairs. In a later analysis, false discovery rates were estimated by permuting HLA or CMV assignments 20 times. In a later analysis, co-occurring TCRs were grouped using DBSCAN, and TCRdist sequence similarity was added for clustering within HLA-allele-positive subsets. Repertoires with fewer than 30,000 or more than 120,000 public chains, plus five repertoires with anomalous nucleotide sharing, were excluded from co-occurrence clustering. TCRdb's version of the immuneACCESS table is confined to in-frame rearrangements and falls short of the full clone set. An unresolved V gene accounts for under half of the shortfall where checked; the remainder is of unknown origin. The DNA was the basis for D and trimming; V, J and clone size are from that table. The sample table holds tens of thousands of clones. The top ten hold 3.5% to 4% of the sample.

The CDR3 runs 14 residues from the cysteine to the phenylalanine. Of all the DNA, just the CDR3 is kept, 42 bases in frame from base 1. V loses 6 bases at its end and J loses 0 bases; junction bases beyond the gene matches: 5. CDR1 and CDR2, per the germline V gene, are MNHEY and SVGAGI. Recombination connected TRBV6-5 to TRBJ2-7; 7 central bases correspond to TRBD2. Sequencing was performed on PBMCs. The sequence derives from a female donor in good health and CMV-seropositive. The nucleotide sequence reads as follows: TGTGCCAGCAGCCCGCGGGAGACCTCCTACGAGCAGTACTTC. It is translated as CASSPRETSYEQYF.